The next 3 T cell receptor beta chains were all read from a single sample in a study of cytomegalovirus exposure and HLA in healthy donors. The primer mix had 60 Vbeta and 13 Jbeta primers. Profiling relied on immunoSEQ multiplex PCR, and the TCRdb table lists in-frame clones only, not all of them. The profile shows approximately 100,000 clones, roughly 80% of them singletons. The specimen was PBMCs. These receptors were collected from a female donor in good health and CMV-seronegative.

V usage is TRBV5-1 and J usage is TRBJ2-3; 12 positions agree with TRBD2. CDR3 size: 19 residues. With 0 bases clipped from V and 0 bases from J, the junction kept 8 bases outside the gene matches. Germline loops: CDR1 SGHRS, CDR2 YFSETQ. In nucleotides, the CDR3 is TGCGCCAGCAGCTTGGCCCAACTAGCGGGGGGCGCTAGCACAGATACGCAGTATTTT. Protein product: CASSLAQLAGGASTDTQYF.

This clone was picked up one time. Mismatch with germline at one junction end may stem from a read error. CDR3 residues: CASSLGDRGYEQYF. As DNA, the CDR3 is TGTGCTAGCAGCTTAGGGGACAGGGGATACGAGCAGTACTTC. This chain uses TRBV7-7 with TRBJ2-7; 10 bases agree with TRBD1. Germline loops: CDR1 SSHAT, CDR2 FNYEAQ (reference sequence). This CDR3 has 14 amino acids.

The genes are TRBV18 and TRBJ2-1, with 8 bases aligning to TRBD1. CDR1 is KGHSH and CDR2 is LQKENI in the germline V gene. The CDR3 sequence is 15 residues long. Losses at the gene ends were 4 bases for V and 5 bases for J; bases not matched to a gene: 7. The CDR3 sequence is CASSQRQGQNNEQFF. CDR3 DNA: TGTGCCAGCTCACAAAGACAGGGGCAGAACAATGAGCAGTTCTTC.